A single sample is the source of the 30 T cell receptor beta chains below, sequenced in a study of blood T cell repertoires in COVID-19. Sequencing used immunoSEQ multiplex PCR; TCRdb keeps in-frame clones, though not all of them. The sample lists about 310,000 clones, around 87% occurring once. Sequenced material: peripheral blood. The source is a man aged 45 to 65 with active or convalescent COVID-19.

The CDR3 nucleotides read TGTGCCAGCAGCCGGGGACACCTCGCCACCGGGGAGCTGTTTTTT. Translated, it gives CASSRGHLATGELFF. V is TRBV14 and J is TRBJ2-2; TRBD1 is a possible D gene (6 bases). CDR3 length: 15 amino acids. The V gene lost 4 bases and the J gene lost 4 bases, with 13 bases spanning the gap. Germline-derived CDR1 and CDR2 are SGHDN and FVKESK.

The CDR3 spells CASSPLEGRSYNSPLHF. CDR3 bases: TGTGCCAGCAGCCCATTGGAGGGACGCTCCTATAATTCACCCCTCCACTTT. The chain recombines TRBV5-4 with TRBJ1-6; tentative D call: TRBD1 (5 bases). Trimming took 4 bases from V and 0 from J, leaving 14 bases between them. The CDR3 extends over 17 amino acids. Germline V lookup: CDR1 SGHNT, CDR2 YYREEE (reference sequence).

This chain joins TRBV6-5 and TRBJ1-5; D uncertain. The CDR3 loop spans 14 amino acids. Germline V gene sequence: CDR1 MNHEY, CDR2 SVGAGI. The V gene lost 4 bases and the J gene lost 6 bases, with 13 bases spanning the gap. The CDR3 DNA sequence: TGTGCCAGCAGTTCGCCAGGCGCAGGTCAGCCCCAGCATTTT. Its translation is CASSSPGAGQPQHF.

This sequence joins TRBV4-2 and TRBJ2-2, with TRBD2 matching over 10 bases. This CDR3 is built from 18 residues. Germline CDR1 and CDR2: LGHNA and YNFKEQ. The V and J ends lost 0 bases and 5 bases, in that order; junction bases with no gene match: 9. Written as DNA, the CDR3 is TGTGCCAGCAGCCAAGATTCGGCTAGCGGGAGATGGACCGGGGAGCTGTTTTTT. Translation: CASSQDSASGRWTGELFF.

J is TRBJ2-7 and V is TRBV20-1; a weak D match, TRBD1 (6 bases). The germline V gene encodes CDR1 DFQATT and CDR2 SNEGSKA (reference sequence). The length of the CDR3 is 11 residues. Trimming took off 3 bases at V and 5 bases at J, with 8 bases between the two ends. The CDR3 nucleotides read TGCAGTGCTAGCAGGGGAGACGAGCAGTACTTC. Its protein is CSASRGDEQYF.

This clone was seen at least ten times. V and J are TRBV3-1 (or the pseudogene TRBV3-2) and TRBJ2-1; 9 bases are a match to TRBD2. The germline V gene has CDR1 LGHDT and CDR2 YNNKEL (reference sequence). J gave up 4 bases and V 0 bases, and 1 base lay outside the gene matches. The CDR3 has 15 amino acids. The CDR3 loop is CASSQERGGYNEQFF. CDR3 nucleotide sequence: TGTGCCAGCAGCCAAGAGCGGGGGGGGTACAATGAGCAGTTCTTC.

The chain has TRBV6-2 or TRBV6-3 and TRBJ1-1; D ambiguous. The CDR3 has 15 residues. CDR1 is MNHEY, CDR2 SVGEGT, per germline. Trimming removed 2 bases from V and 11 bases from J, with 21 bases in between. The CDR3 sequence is CASSYGLTQTSAAFF. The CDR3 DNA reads TGTGCCAGCAGTTACGGTTTGACTCAGACCTCGGCGGCTTTCTTT.

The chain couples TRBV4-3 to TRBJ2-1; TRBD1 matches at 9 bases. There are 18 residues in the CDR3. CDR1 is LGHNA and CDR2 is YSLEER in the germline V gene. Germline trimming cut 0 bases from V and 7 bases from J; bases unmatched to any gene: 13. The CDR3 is CASSQDPGQGVVVNEQFF. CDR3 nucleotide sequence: TGCGCCAGCAGCCAAGATCCGGGACAGGGAGTGGTGGTAAATGAGCAGTTCTTC.

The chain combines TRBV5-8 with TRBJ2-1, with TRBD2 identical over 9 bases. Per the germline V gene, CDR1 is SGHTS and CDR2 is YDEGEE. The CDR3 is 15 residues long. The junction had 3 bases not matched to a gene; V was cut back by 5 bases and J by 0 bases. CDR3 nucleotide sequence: TGTGCCAGCAGTAGAGCGGGAGGCTCCTACAATGAGCAGTTCTTC. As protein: CASSRAGGSYNEQFF.

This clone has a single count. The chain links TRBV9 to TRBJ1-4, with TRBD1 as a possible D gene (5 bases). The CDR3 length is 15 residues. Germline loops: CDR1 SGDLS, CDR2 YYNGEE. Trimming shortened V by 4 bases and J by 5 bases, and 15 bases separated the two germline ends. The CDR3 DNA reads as TGTGCCAGCAGCCCCGGGGGACGAGAGAATGAAAAACTGTTTTTT. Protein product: CASSPGGRENEKLFF. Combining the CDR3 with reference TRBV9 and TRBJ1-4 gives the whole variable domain DSGVTQTPKHLITATGQRVTLRCSPRSGDLSVYWYQQSLDQGLQFLIQYYNGEERAKGNILERFSAQQFPDLHSELNLSSLELGDSALYFCASSPGGRENEKLFFGSGTQLSVL.

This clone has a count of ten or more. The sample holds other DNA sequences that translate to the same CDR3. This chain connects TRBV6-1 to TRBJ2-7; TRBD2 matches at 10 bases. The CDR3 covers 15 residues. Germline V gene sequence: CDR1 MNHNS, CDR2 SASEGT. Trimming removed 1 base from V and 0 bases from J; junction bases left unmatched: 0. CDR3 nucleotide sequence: TGTGCCAGCAGTGAAGGACTAGCGGGCTCCTACGAGCAGTACTTC. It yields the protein CASSEGLAGSYEQYF.

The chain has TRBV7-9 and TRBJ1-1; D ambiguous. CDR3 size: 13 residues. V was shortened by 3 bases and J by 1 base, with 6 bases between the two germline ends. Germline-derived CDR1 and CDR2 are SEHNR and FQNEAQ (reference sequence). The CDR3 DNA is TGTGCCAGCAGCTTTTCCGGGAACACTGAAGCTTTCTTT. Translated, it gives CASSFSGNTEAFF.

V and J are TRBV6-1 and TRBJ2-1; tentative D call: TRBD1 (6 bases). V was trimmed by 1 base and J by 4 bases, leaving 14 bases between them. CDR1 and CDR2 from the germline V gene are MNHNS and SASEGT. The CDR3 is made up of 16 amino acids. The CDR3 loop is CASSEESTGMYNEQFF. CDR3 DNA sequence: TGTGCCAGCAGTGAAGAGTCAACAGGGATGTACAATGAGCAGTTCTTC.

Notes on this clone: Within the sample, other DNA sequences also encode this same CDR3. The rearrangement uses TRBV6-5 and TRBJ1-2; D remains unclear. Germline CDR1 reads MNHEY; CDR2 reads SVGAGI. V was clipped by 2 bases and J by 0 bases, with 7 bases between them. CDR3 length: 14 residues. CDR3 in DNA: TGTGCCAGCAGTTACAGCCTTTCTAACTATGGCTACACCTTC. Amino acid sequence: CASSYSLSNYGYTF.

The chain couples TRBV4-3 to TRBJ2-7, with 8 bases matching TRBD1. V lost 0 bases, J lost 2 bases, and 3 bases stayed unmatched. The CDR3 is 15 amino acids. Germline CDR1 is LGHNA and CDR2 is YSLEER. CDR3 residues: CASSQDPGGPYEQYF. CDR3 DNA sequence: TGCGCCAGCAGCCAAGACCCAGGGGGCCCCTACGAGCAGTACTTC.

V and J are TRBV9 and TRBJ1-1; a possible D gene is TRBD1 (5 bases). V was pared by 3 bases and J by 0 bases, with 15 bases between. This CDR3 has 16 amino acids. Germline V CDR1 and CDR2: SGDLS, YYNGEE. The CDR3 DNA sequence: TGTGCCAGCAGCGCTAGAGGAGGGGAGTTGAACACTGAAGCTTTCTTT. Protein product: CASSARGGELNTEAFF.

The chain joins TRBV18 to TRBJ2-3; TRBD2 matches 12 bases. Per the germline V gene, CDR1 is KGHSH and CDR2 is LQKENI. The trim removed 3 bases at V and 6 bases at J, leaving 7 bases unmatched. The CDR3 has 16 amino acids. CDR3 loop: CASSPRLAGVSDTQYF. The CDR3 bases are TGTGCCAGCTCACCTCGACTAGCGGGGGTGTCGGATACGCAGTATTTT. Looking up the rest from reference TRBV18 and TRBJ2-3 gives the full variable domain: NAGVMQNPRHLVRRRGQEARLRCSPMKGHSHVYWYRQLPEEGLKFMVYLQKENIIDESGMPKERFSAEFPKEGPSILRIQQVVRGDSAAYFCASSPRLAGVSDTQYFGPGTRLTVL.

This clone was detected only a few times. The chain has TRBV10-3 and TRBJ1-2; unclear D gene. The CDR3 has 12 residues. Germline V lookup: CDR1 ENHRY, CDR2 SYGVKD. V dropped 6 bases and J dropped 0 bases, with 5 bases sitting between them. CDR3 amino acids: CAIRASNYGYTF. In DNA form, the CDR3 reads TGTGCCATCAGGGCCTCTAACTATGGCTACACCTTC.

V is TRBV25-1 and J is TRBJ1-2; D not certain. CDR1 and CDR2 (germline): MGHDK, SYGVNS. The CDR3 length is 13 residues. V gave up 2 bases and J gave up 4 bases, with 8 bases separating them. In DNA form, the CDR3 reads TGTGCCAGCAGTGAAGACACTTCCTATGGCTACACCTTC. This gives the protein CASSEDTSYGYTF.

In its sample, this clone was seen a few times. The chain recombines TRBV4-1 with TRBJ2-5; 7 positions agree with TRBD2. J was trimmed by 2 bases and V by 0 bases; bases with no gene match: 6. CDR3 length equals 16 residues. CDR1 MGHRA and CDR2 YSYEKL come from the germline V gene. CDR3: CASSQDLGGGQETQYF. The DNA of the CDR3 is TGCGCCAGCAGCCAAGATCTTGGCGGGGGTCAAGAGACCCAGTACTTC.

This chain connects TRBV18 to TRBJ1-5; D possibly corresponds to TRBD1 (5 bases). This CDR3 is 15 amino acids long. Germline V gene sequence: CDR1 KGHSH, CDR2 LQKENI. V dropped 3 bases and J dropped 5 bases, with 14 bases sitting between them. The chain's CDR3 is CASSPQGSRDQPQHF. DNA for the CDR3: TGTGCCAGCTCACCTCAGGGTAGTAGGGATCAGCCCCAGCATTTT.

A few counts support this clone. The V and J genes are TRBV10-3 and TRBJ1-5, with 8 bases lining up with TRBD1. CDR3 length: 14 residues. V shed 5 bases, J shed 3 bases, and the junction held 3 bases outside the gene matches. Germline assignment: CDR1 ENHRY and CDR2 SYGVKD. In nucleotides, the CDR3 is TGTGCCATCAGTACGGACAGGGACAATCAGCCCCAGCATTTT. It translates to CAISTDRDNQPQHF.

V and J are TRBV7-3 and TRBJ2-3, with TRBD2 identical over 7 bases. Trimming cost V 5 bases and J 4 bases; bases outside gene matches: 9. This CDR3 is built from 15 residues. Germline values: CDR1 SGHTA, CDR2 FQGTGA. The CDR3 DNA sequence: TGTGCCAGCAGCCAGGCCGGGGGGTATGCAGATACGCAGTATTTT. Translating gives CASSQAGGYADTQYF.

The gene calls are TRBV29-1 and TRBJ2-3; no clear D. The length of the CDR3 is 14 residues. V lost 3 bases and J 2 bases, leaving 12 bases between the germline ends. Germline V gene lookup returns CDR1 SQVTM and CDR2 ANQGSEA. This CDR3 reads CSVESPVNTDTQYF. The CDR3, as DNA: TGCAGCGTTGAGTCCCCGGTTAACACAGATACGCAGTATTTT.

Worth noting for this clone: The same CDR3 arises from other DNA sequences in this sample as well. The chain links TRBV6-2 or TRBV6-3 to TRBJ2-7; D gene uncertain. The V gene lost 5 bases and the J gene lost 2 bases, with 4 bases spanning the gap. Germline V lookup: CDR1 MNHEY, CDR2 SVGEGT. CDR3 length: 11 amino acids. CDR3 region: CASSPAYEQYF. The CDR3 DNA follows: TGTGCCAGCAGTCCGGCCTACGAGCAGTACTTC.

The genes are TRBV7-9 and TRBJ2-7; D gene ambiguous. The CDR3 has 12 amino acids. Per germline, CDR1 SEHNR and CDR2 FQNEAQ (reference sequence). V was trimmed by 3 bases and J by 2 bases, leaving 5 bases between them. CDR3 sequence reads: CASSFSPYEQYF. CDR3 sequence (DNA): TGTGCCAGCAGCTTTAGTCCCTACGAGCAGTACTTC.

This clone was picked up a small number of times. The CDR3, as DNA: TGTGCCAGTAGTACCCTAGGACTAGCGAACACCGGGGAGCTGTTTTTT. Protein product: CASSTLGLANTGELFF. The chain employs TRBV19 and TRBJ2-2; TRBD2 aligns across 7 bases. The V segment lost 4 bases and the J segment 0 bases; nucleotides outside the gene matches: 5. Germline lookup yields CDR1 LNHDA and CDR2 SQIVND (reference sequence). The CDR3 totals 16 residues.

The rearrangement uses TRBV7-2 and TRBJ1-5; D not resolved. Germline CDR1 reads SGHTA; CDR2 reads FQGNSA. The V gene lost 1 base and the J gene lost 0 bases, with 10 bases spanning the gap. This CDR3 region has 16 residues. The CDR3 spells CASSLEGSYSNQPQHF. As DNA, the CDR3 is TGTGCCAGCAGCTTAGAAGGGAGCTATAGCAATCAGCCCCAGCATTTT.

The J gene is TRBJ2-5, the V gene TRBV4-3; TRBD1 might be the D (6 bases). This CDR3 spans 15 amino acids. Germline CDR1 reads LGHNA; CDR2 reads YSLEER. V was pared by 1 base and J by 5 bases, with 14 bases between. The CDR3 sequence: CASSQVIRGKETQYF. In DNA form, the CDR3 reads TGCGCCAGCAGCCAAGTTATCAGGGGAAAGGAGACCCAGTACTTC.

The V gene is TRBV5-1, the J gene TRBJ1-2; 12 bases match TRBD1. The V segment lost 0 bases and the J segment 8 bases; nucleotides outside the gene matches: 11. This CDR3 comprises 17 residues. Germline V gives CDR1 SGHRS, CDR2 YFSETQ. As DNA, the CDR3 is TGCGCCAGCAGCTTGGCCGCGGGACAGGGGGCAGGGGGCGGCTACACCTTC. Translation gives CASSLAAGQGAGGGYTF.